This T cell receptor beta chain was captured in a study of vaccination effects on CD4 cells after COVID-19. Overall study: Vaccine administered to participants consisted of two doses of either BNT162b2 or mRNA-1273.

Within the ViraFEST assay, antigen-specific CD4+ T cells underwent expansion with viral peptide pools prior to sequencing. Investigators separated out CD4+ T cells once around 9 days of culture had passed. The vaccine recipients had no prior SARS-CoV-2 infection, with negative nucleocapsid antibodies. Half the medium was swapped for IL-2 medium on days 3 and 7. CDR3 length equals 16 residues. V gave up 0 bases and J gave up 4 bases, with 13 bases separating them. The germline CDR1 and CDR2 sequences are KGHSH and LQKENI. As for this clone: Its antigen is not known.

Here immunoSEQ multiplex PCR was the method, and the copy in TCRdb shows in-frame clones only, minus some. The table has some 69,000 clones, around 79% seen once; the top ten hold roughly 2.9%. The chain recombines TRBV18 with TRBJ1-3, with unresolved D. This clonotype was obtained from a human donor who received a COVID-19 vaccine. The source was CD4+ T cells from PBMCs cultured with HCoV-NL63 spike peptides, collected before COVID-19 vaccination. The CDR3 loop is CASSPPAILSGNTIYF. DNA of the CDR3: TGTGCCAGCTCACCACCGGCCATATTGTCCGGAAACACCATATATTTT.